The sequence of this TCR beta chain was determined in a study of cytomegalovirus exposure and HLA in healthy donors. Study-wide results and caveats: What a later analysis showed was that several of the most significant clusters appeared linked to common viral pathogens. The later analysis indicated that the majority of CMV-associated TCR beta chains appeared HLA-restricted.

The germline V gene has CDR1 MNHEY and CDR2 SVGAGI. The CDR3 loop spans 14 amino acids. V dropped 7 bases and J dropped 0; count of bases not matched to a gene: 4. A remark on this clone: Its antigen is as yet unknown.

13 Jbeta primers and 60 Vbeta primers were used for the PCR. Assay: immunoSEQ multiplex PCR; the TCRdb copy retains only in-frame clones and omits some. The profile shows some 130,000 clones, 70% to 85% of them singletons. Sequencing was carried out using PBMCs. V usage is TRBV6-5 and J usage is TRBJ1-2; TRBD1 matches at 8 bases. The sequence derives from a man aged 50 to 59 in good health and CMV-seronegative. CDR3 sequence reads: CASKRDRTNYGYTF. In nucleotides, the CDR3 is TGTGCCAGCAAACGGGACAGGACTAACTATGGCTACACCTTC.